This T cell receptor (beta chain) was found in a study of Graves' ophthalmopathy and Graves' hyperthyroidism. RNA transcripts yielded amplified TCR beta CDR3 regions. First-round RT-PCR with HTBI primers preceded a second-round multiplex PCR. MiXCR, applied by TCRdb to the multiplex PCR reads, yields one record per CDR3 protein. The sample lists hundreds of thousands of distinct CDR3 sequences; about 40% were seen once. Study results and limitations: Most thyroid-expanded clonotypes exceeding 0.001 frequency were also found in blood. The model reached approximately 67% sensitivity and about 72% specificity for predicting ophthalmopathy progression.

This clonotype has a count of ten or more. Its antigen is as yet unknown. The sample comprised peripheral blood. This TCR came from an adult man with Graves' ophthalmopathy.

In nucleotides, the CDR3 is TGTGCCAGCAGTTACTCGTCGACGGCAGAGACCCAGTACTTC. It codes for CASSYSSTAETQYF. V is TRBV6-6 and J is TRBJ2-5; D ambiguous. Germline V gene lookup returns CDR1 MNHNY and CDR2 SVGAGI (reference sequence). The CDR3 spans 14 residues. Trimming removed 0 bases from V and 4 bases from J, with 9 bases in between.